The 13 T cell receptor beta chains reported below all come from one sample, sequenced in a study of cytomegalovirus exposure and HLA in healthy donors. PCR involved 60 Vbeta and 13 Jbeta primers. Produced via immunoSEQ multiplex PCR; TCRdb's table is partial and in-frame only. This table has roughly 76,000 clones, around 79% appearing once. The sample comprised PBMCs. These TCRs come from a man aged 25 to 40 in good health and CMV-seronegative.

This clone was counted once. The chain links TRBV27 to TRBJ1-1; D not resolved. The CDR3 is made up of 14 amino acids. Germline loops: CDR1 MNHEY, CDR2 SMNVEV (reference sequence). Trimming shortened V by 5 bases and J by 6 bases, and 16 bases separated the two germline ends. DNA for the CDR3: TGTGCCAGCAGTCCCGAATTGAGGGTCCCTGAAGCTTTCTTT. It is translated as CASSPELRVPEAFF.

This clone has more than one count but fewer than ten. The chain joins TRBV5-1 to TRBJ2-6; maybe TRBD1 (5 bases). This CDR3 has 15 amino acids. Germline CDR1 reads SGHRS; CDR2 reads YFSETQ. V lost 4 bases to trimming and J lost 2 bases, with 10 bases between them. The CDR3 DNA reads as TGCGCCAGCAGCAGGGCAGGGACTGGGGCCAACGTCCTGACTTTC. Amino acid sequence: CASSRAGTGANVLTF.

By share, this clone ranks as medium-sized (0.01 to 0.1%). The chain recombines TRBV4-2 with TRBJ1-5; 7 nucleotides line up with TRBD1. Trimming removed 0 bases from V and 7 bases from J; junction bases left unmatched: 15. The CDR3 is 18 amino acids. Per the germline V gene, CDR1 is LGHNA and CDR2 is YNFKEQ. The CDR3 is CASSQDHLRDSPPQPQHF. CDR3 DNA sequence: TGTGCCAGCAGCCAAGATCATTTACGGGACAGCCCGCCCCAGCCCCAGCATTTT.

The chain links TRBV2 to TRBJ2-3; a possible D gene is TRBD1 (6 bases). The germline V and J ends were trimmed by 2 bases and 6 bases, with 27 bases remaining between them. Germline V lookup: CDR1 SNHLY, CDR2 FYNNEI. This CDR3 has 19 amino acids. CDR3 in amino acids: CASSELGRVGGVKSDTQYF. In DNA, the CDR3 is TGTGCCAGCAGTGAACTCGGTCGGGTAGGGGGTGTAAAGTCGGATACGCAGTATTTT.

The V call is TRBV5-6, the J call TRBJ2-5, with D perhaps matching TRBD1 (5 bases). There are 14 residues in the CDR3. V lost 1 base, J lost 5 bases, and 12 bases lay in between. CDR1 is SGHDT, CDR2 YYEEEE, per germline. The CDR3 sequence is CASSLTLGRETQYF. CDR3 sequence (DNA): TGTGCCAGCAGCTTGACACTGGGGCGGGAGACCCAGTACTTC.

The chain is built from TRBV9 and TRBJ2-2, with TRBD2 matching over 11 bases. Per the germline V gene, CDR1 is SGDLS and CDR2 is YYNGEE. The CDR3 consists of 16 residues. Unmatched junction bases numbered 3, after V lost 4 bases and J lost 1 base. The CDR3 nucleotides are TGTGCCAGCAGCCTAGGACTAGCGGGGAACACCGGGGAGCTGTTTTTT. Translated: CASSLGLAGNTGELFF.

The chain employs TRBV6-4 and TRBJ2-3; 10 bases align to TRBD2. The germline V gene encodes CDR1 MRHNA and CDR2 SNTAGT. The length of the CDR3 is 16 residues. The ends lost 3 bases at V and 1 base at J; junction bases unmatched: 4. In nucleotides, the CDR3 is TGTGCCAGCAGTGAAGAAGCGGGGGGGGGCACAGATACGCAGTATTTT. Protein: CASSEEAGGGTDTQYF.

A single count supports this clone. V usage is TRBV7-2 and J usage is TRBJ2-7; a weak D match, TRBD2 (6 bases). The germline gives CDR1 SGHTA, CDR2 FQGNSA. This CDR3 is 15 amino acids long. V lost 0 bases to trimming and J lost 6 bases, with 15 bases between them. The CDR3 protein is CASSLAGGGTTEQYF. CDR3 DNA: TGTGCCAGCAGCTTAGCGGGGGGAGGCACGACCGAGCAGTACTTC.

The V call is TRBV5-1, the J call TRBJ2-3, with 7 bases aligning to TRBD2. V lost 4 bases and J lost 2; bases outside the gene matches: 7. Germline V CDR1 and CDR2: SGHRS, YFSETQ. This CDR3 has 15 residues. The CDR3 nucleotides read TGCGCCAGCAGCAGCCGGGGGGACCCCACAGATACGCAGTATTTT. Protein: CASSSRGDPTDTQYF.

This CDR3 reads CASSLDSNSDTQYF. The CDR3 region has the DNA TGTGCCAGCAGCTTAGACTCAAATTCAGATACGCAGTATTTT. The chain links TRBV7-2 to TRBJ2-3, with no clear D. V lost 1 base and J lost 4, with 9 bases in between. Germline V lookup: CDR1 SGHTA, CDR2 FQGNSA. This CDR3 has 14 amino acids.

This chain joins TRBV5-4 and TRBJ1-2, with 8 bases fitting TRBD1. CDR1 is SGHNT, CDR2 YYREEE, per germline (reference sequence). CDR3 length: 14 amino acids. After removal of 4 bases from V and 2 bases from J, the junction contained 4 bases not matched to a gene. DNA of the CDR3: TGTGCCAGCAGCCGAAGACAGGGGAACTATGGCTACACCTTC. The encoded protein is CASSRRQGNYGYTF.

This clone has more than one count but fewer than ten. V gene TRBV7-6 combines with J gene TRBJ2-7, with 8 bases that match TRBD1. Per germline, CDR1 SGHVS and CDR2 FNYEAQ. The ends lost 5 bases at V and 5 bases at J; junction bases unmatched: 5. This CDR3 is 13 amino acids long. Written as DNA, the CDR3 is TGTGCCAGCAGCGGATGGGACAGGCACGAGCAGTACTTC. Its protein is CASSGWDRHEQYF.

In its sample, this clone was seen a few times. The rearrangement links TRBV5-6 to TRBJ2-7; maybe TRBD1 (6 bases). Per the germline V gene, CDR1 is SGHDT and CDR2 is YYEEEE. This CDR3 comprises 15 residues. Trimming took 4 bases from V and 6 from J, leaving 20 bases between them. CDR3 region: CASSLPPGADGEQYF. The CDR3 DNA follows: TGTGCCAGCAGCCTACCTCCAGGGGCGGATGGCGAGCAGTACTTC.